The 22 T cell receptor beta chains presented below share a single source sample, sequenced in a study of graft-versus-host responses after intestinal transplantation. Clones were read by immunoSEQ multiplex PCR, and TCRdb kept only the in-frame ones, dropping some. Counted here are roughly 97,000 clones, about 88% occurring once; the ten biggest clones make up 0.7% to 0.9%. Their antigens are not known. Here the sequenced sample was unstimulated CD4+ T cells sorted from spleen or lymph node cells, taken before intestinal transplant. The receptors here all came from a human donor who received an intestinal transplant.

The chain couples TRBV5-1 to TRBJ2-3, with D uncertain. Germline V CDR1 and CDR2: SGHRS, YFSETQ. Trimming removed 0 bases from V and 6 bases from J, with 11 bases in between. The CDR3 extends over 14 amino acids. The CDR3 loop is CASSLGTLSDTQYF. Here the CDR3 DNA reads TGCGCCAGCAGCTTGGGGACCCTCTCCGATACGCAGTATTTT.

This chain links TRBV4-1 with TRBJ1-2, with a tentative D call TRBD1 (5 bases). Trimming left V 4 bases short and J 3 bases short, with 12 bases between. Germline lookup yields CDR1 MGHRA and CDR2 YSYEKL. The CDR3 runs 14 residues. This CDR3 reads CASSPGPNHYGYTF. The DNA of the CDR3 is TGCGCCAGCAGCCCGGGACCGAACCACTATGGCTACACCTTC.

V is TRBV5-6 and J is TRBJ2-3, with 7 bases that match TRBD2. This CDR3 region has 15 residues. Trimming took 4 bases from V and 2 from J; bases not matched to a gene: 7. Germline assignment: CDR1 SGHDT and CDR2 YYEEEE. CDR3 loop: CASSKQREYTDTQYF. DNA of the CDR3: TGTGCCAGCAGCAAGCAGCGGGAATACACAGATACGCAGTATTTT.

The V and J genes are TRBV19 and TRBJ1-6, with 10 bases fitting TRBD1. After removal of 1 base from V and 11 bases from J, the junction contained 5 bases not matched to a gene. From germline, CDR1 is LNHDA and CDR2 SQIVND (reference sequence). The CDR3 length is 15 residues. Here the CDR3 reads CASSIAPGQGTPLHF. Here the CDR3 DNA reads TGTGCCAGTAGTATAGCCCCGGGACAGGGGACACCCCTCCACTTT. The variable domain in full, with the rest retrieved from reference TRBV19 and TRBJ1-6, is DGGITQSPKYLFRKEGQNVTLSCEQNLNHDAMYWYRQDPGQGLRLIYYSQIVNDFQKGDIAEGYSVSREKKESFPLTVTSAQKNPTAFYLCASSIAPGQGTPLHFGNGTRLTVT.

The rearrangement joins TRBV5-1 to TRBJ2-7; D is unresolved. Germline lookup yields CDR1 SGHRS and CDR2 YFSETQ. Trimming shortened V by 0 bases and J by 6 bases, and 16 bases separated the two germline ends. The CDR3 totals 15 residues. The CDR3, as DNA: TGCGCCAGCAGCTTGGAGCAGTTTTCCTTAGTCGAGCAGTACTTC. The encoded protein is CASSLEQFSLVEQYF.

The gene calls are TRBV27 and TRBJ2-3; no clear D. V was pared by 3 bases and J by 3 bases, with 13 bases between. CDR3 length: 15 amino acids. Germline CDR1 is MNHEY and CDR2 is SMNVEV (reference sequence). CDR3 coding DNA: TGTGCCAGCAGTTTCGGTCCCCGTTGGACAGATACGCAGTATTTT. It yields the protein CASSFGPRWTDTQYF.

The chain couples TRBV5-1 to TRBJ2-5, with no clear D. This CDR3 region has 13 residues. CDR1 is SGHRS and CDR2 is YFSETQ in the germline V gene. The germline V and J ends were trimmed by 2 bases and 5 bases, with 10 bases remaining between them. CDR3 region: CASSFGGRETQYF. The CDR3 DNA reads TGCGCCAGCAGCTTCGGTGGCAGGGAGACCCAGTACTTC. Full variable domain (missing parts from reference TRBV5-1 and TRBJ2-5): KAGVTQTPRYLIKTRGQQVTLSCSPISGHRSVSWYQQTPGQGLQFLFEYFSETQRNKGNFPGRFSGRQFSNSRSEMNVSTLELGDSALYLCASSFGGRETQYFGPGTRLLVL.

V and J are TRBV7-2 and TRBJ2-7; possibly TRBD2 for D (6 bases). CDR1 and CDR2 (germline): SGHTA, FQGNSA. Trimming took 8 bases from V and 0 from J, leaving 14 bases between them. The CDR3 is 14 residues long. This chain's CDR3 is CASGRDWSSYEQYF. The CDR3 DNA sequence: TGTGCCAGCGGCCGGGACTGGAGCTCCTACGAGCAGTACTTC.

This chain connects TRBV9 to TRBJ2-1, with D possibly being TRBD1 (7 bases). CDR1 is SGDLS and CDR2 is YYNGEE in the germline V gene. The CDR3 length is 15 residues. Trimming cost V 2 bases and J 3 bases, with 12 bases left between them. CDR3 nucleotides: TGTGCCAGCAGCGTTCACAGGGGAGGCTACAATGAGCAGTTCTTC. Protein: CASSVHRGGYNEQFF.

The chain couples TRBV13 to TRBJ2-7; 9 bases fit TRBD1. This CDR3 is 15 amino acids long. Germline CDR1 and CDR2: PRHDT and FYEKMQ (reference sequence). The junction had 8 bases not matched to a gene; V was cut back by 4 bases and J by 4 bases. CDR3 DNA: TGTGCCAGCAGCTCCTACCGGGACAGGGTTTACGAGCAGTACTTC. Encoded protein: CASSSYRDRVYEQYF. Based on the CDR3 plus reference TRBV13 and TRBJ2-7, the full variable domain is AAGVIQSPRHLIKEKRETATLKCYPIPRHDTVYWYQQGPGQDPQFLISFYEKMQSDKGSIPDRFSAQQFSDYHSELNMSSLELGDSALYFCASSSYRDRVYEQYFGPGTRLTVT.

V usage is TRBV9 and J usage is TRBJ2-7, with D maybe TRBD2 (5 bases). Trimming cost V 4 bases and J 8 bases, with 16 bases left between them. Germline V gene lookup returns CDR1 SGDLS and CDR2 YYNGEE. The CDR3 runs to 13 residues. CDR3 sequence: CASSPTRGGKQYF. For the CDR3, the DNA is TGTGCCAGCAGCCCCACTAGAGGCGGAAAGCAGTACTTC.

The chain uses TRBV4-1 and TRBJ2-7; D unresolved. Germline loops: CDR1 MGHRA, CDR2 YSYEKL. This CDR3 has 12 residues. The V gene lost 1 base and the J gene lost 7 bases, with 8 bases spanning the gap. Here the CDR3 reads CASSQVLGEQYF. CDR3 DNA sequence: TGCGCCAGCAGCCAAGTATTGGGGGAGCAGTACTTC.

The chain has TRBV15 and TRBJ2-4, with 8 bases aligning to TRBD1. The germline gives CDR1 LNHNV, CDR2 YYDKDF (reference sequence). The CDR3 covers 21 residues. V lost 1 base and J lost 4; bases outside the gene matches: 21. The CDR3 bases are TGTGCCACCAGCAGAGTTGGACAGGGTAGGATTTCGAGGGGTTTTAAAAACATTCAGTACTTC. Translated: CATSRVGQGRISRGFKNIQYF. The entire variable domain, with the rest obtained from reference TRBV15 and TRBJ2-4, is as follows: DAMVIQNPRYQVTQFGKPVTLSCSQTLNHNVMYWYQQKSSQAPKLLFHYYDKDFNNEADTPDNFQSRRPNTSFCFLDIRSPGLGDTAMYLCATSRVGQGRISRGFKNIQYFGAGTRLSVL.

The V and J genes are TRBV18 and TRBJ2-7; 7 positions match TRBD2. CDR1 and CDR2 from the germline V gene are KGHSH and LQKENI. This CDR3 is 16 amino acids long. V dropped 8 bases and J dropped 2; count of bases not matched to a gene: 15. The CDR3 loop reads CASGKGGASGAYEQYF. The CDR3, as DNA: TGTGCCAGCGGAAAGGGTGGAGCTAGCGGAGCCTACGAGCAGTACTTC.

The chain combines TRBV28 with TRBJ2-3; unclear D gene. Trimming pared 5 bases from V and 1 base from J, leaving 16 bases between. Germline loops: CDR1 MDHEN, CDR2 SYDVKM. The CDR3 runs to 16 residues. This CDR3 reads CASSPPQGPGTDTQYF. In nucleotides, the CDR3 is TGTGCCAGCAGTCCCCCCCAAGGGCCTGGCACAGATACGCAGTATTTT. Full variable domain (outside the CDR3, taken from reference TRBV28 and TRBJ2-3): DVKVTQSSRYLVKRTGEKVFLECVQDMDHENMFWYRQDPGLGLRLIYFSYDVKMKEKGDIPEGYSVSREKKERFSLILESASTNQTSMYLCASSPPQGPGTDTQYFGPGTRLTVL.

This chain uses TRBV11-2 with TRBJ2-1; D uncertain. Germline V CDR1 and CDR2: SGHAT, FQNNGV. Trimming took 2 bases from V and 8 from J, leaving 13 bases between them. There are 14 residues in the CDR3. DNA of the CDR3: TGTGCCAGCAGCTTAAGGCACCCTGGGGATGAGCAGTTCTTC. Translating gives CASSLRHPGDEQFF.

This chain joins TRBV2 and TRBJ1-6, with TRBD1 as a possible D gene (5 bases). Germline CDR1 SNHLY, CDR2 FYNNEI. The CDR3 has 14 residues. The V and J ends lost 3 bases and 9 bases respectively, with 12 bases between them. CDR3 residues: CASSERGEPSPLHF. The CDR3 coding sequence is TGTGCCAGCAGTGAGCGGGGCGAACCTTCACCCCTCCACTTT.

The CDR3 DNA reads TGTGCCAGCAGCCAAGTACGTCCGGGCGGGAGGCGCCCGATACTCTACGAGCAGTACTTC. Its protein product is CASSQVRPGGRRPILYEQYF. The chain joins TRBV4-2 to TRBJ2-5, with 8 bases that match TRBD2. The DNA end favors TRBJ2-7, so the J call may be wrong. CDR1 and CDR2 (germline): LGHNA, YNFKEQ. The length of the CDR3 is 20 residues.

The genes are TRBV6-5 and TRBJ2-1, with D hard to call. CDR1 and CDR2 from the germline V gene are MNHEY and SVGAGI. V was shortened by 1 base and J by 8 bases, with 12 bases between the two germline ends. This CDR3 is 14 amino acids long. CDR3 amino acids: CASSYLQAVDEQFF. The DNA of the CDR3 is TGTGCCAGCAGTTACTTGCAGGCGGTGGATGAGCAGTTCTTC.

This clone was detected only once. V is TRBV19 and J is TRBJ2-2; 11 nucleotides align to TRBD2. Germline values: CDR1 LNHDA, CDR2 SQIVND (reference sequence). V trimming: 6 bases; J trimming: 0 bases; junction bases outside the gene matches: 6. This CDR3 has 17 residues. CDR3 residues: CASSLLAGAANTGELFF. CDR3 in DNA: TGTGCCAGTAGCCTACTAGCGGGGGCCGCGAACACCGGGGAGCTGTTTTTT. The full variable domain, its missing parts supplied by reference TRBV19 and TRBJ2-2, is DGGITQSPKYLFRKEGQNVTLSCEQNLNHDAMYWYRQDPGQGLRLIYYSQIVNDFQKGDIAEGYSVSREKKESFPLTVTSAQKNPTAFYLCASSLLAGAANTGELFFGEGSRLTVL.

CDR3 protein: CASSLWAGSHTEAFF. The CDR3 DNA sequence: TGTGCCAGCAGCTTATGGGCGGGAAGTCACACTGAAGCTTTCTTT. This chain links TRBV7-2 with TRBJ1-1; D gene unclear. The CDR3 spans 15 residues. Trimming removed 2 bases at V and 3 bases at J, with 13 bases between. Germline-derived CDR1 and CDR2 are SGHTA and FQGNSA.

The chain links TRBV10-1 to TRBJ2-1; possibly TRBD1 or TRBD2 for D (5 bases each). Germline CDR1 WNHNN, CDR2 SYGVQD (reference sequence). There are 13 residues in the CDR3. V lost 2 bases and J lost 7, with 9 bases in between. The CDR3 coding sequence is TGCGCCAGCAGTGAGAGGGGAGAAAATGAGCAGTTCTTC. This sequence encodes CASSERGENEQFF.